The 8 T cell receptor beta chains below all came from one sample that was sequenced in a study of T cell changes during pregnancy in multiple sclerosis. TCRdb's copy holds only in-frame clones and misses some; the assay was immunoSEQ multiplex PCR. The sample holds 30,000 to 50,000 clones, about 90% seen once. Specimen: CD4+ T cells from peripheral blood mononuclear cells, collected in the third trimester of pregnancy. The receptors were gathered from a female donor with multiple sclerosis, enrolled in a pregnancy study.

This CDR3 is CATSIGDISNQPQHF. In DNA, the CDR3 is TGTGCCACCTCCATTGGGGACATTAGCAATCAGCCCCAGCATTTT. The chain couples TRBV10-3 to TRBJ1-5, with a possible D match to TRBD1 (6 bases). Germline V CDR1 and CDR2: ENHRY, SYGVKD. CDR3 size: 15 residues. V lost 10 bases and J 0 bases, leaving 16 bases between the germline ends.

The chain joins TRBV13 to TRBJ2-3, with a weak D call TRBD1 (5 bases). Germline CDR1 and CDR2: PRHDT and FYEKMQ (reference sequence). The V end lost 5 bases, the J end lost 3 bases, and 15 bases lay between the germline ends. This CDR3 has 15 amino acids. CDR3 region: CASSPGQTGTDTQYF. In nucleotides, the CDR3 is TGTGCCAGCAGCCCCGGACAAACGGGTACAGATACGCAGTATTTT.

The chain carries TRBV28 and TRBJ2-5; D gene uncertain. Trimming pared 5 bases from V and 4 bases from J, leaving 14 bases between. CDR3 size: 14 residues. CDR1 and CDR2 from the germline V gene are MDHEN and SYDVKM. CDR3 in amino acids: CASSPPGVGETQYF. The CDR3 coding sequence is TGTGCCAGCAGTCCCCCCGGTGTTGGAGAGACCCAGTACTTC.

CDR3 protein: CASSITGTSGYQETQYF. The DNA for the CDR3 is TGTGCCAGCAGTATAACCGGGACTAGCGGGTACCAAGAGACCCAGTACTTC. The chain recombines TRBV28 with TRBJ2-5; 12 bases align to TRBD2. CDR3 length equals 17 residues. V shed 5 bases, J shed 0 bases, and the junction held 7 bases outside the gene matches. Germline V gives CDR1 MDHEN, CDR2 SYDVKM.

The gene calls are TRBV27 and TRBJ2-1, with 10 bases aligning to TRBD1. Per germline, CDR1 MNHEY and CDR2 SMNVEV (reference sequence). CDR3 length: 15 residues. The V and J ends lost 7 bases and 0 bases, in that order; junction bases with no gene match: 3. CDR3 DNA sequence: TGTGCCAGCACACGGGACAGGGGCTCCTACAATGAGCAGTTCTTC. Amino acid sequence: CASTRDRGSYNEQFF.

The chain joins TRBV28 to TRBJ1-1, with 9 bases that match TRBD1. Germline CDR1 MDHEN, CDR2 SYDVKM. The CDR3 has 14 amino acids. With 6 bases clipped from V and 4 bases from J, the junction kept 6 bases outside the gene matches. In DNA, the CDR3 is TGTGCCAGCAGACCACAGGGGGCTCTCACTGAAGCTTTCTTT. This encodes CASRPQGALTEAFF.

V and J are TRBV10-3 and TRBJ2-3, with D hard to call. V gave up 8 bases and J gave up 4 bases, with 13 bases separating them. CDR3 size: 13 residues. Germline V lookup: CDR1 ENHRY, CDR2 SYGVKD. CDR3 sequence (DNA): TGTGCCATCCGTGCTGACTTCCCAGATACGCAGTATTTT. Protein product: CAIRADFPDTQYF.

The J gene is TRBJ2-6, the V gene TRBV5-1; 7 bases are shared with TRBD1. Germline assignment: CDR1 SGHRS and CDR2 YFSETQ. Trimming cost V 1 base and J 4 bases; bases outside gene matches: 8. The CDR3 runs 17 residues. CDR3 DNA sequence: TGCGCCAGCAGCTTGTTGGCAGGGGGTGAAGGGGCCAACGTCCTGACTTTC. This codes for CASSLLAGGEGANVLTF.